The 10 T cell receptor beta chains given below trace back to one sample, sequenced in a study of identical twins. TCRdb re-called the 5' RACE reads with MiXCR, one entry per CDR3 protein. The table records 210,000 or so distinct CDR3 sequences, about a sixth of them present only once. These same records also appear under a second study, on T cells expressing NK-cell markers.

The sample comprised CD8+ T cells sorted from blood. The receptor source for this set is a woman between 18 and 29 years old in good health.

CDR3 region: CATRKGGTDTQYF. The CDR3, as DNA: TGTGCCACCCGAAAGGGGGGGACAGATACGCAGTATTTT. The genes are TRBV12-3 or TRBV12-4 and TRBJ2-3; TRBD2 might be the D (7 bases). V was shortened by 10 bases and J by 3 bases, with 14 bases between the two germline ends. The CDR3 is 13 residues long.

The table lists this clonotype with a few counts. The chain uses TRBV6-1 and TRBJ2-7, with 7 bases matching TRBD1. The CDR3 consists of 14 residues. CDR1 is MNHNS, CDR2 SASEGT, per germline. The V and J ends lost 5 bases and 0 bases, in that order; junction bases with no gene match: 4. The CDR3 is CASSIGGGSYEQYF. The CDR3 region has the DNA TGTGCCAGCAGTATAGGGGGCGGCTCCTACGAGCAGTACTTC.

This clonotype was recorded a few times. The DNA of the CDR3 is TGTGCCAGCAGTTCCCCGACGAGGAACACTGAAGCTTTCTTT. Amino acids: CASSSPTRNTEAFF. This chain links TRBV6-5 with TRBJ1-1; unclear D gene. The length of the CDR3 is 14 residues. The V end was cut by 4 bases, the J end by 1 base, with 10 bases between. The germline V gene encodes CDR1 MNHEY and CDR2 SVGAGI.

This clonotype has more than one count but fewer than ten. The V call is TRBV9, the J call TRBJ2-7, with D tentatively TRBD1 (6 bases). The germline V and J ends were trimmed by 3 bases and 5 bases, with 12 bases remaining between them. Germline lookup yields CDR1 SGDLS and CDR2 YYNGEE. CDR3 length: 13 amino acids. This CDR3 is CASSENRDHEQYF. CDR3 DNA: TGTGCCAGCAGCGAGAACAGGGACCACGAGCAGTACTTC.

The rearrangement uses TRBV29-1 and TRBJ2-3, with 8 bases lining up with TRBD2. Germline CDR1 SQVTM, CDR2 ANQGSEA. The CDR3 extends over 13 amino acids. Trimming at V came to 8 bases and at J to 6 bases, leaving 10 bases not matched to a gene. The CDR3 nucleotides are TGCAGCAAAACGGGAGGGGACTTTGATACGCAGTATTTT. It codes for CSKTGGDFDTQYF.

This clonotype was found a few times. The chain carries TRBV12-3 or TRBV12-4 and TRBJ2-3; tentatively, D is TRBD2 (6 bases). The CDR3 is 15 residues long. The V end lost 2 bases, the J end lost 0 bases, and 9 bases lay between the germline ends. Here the CDR3 reads CASSLLLASTDTQYF. CDR3 in DNA: TGTGCCAGCAGTTTACTTCTAGCGAGCACAGATACGCAGTATTTT.

The CDR3 bases are TGTGCCAGCAGGCCGGGACAGGGCCCTGATACGCAGTATTTT. Translation gives CASRPGQGPDTQYF. The rearrangement uses TRBV12-3 or TRBV12-4 and TRBJ2-3; 9 bases are shared with TRBD1. The CDR3 spans 14 residues. V shed 6 bases and J 6 bases; nucleotides not matched to a gene: 7.

The V call is TRBV7-9, the J call TRBJ2-5; D perhaps matches TRBD1 (8 bases). The CDR3 extends over 16 amino acids. With 5 bases removed from V and 5 bases from J, the gap between germline ends came to 21 bases. Germline assignment: CDR1 SEHNR and CDR2 FQNEAQ (reference sequence). Here the CDR3 reads CASSRGQGGLAETQYF. The CDR3 nucleotides read TGTGCCAGCAGCCGTGGACAGGGAGGGTTGGCGGAGACCCAGTACTTC.

This clonotype was picked up a small number of times. The chain employs TRBV5-1 and TRBJ2-2; 11 nucleotides align to TRBD2. V shed 4 bases and J 5 bases; nucleotides not matched to a gene: 7. This CDR3 contains 16 residues. From germline, CDR1 is SGHRS and CDR2 YFSETQ. This CDR3 is CASSTLAGGFTGELFF. The CDR3 nucleotides are TGCGCCAGCAGCACCTTAGCGGGAGGGTTTACCGGGGAGCTGTTTTTT.

J is TRBJ2-1 and V is TRBV15; 8 bases are shared with TRBD2. Germline lookup yields CDR1 LNHNV and CDR2 YYDKDF (reference sequence). V gave up 0 bases and J gave up 2 bases; unmatched junction bases: 3. This CDR3 has 16 residues. The DNA for the CDR3 is TGTGCCACCAGCAGAGATATTAGCGGGACCTACAATGAGCAGTTCTTC. Protein sequence: CATSRDISGTYNEQFF.